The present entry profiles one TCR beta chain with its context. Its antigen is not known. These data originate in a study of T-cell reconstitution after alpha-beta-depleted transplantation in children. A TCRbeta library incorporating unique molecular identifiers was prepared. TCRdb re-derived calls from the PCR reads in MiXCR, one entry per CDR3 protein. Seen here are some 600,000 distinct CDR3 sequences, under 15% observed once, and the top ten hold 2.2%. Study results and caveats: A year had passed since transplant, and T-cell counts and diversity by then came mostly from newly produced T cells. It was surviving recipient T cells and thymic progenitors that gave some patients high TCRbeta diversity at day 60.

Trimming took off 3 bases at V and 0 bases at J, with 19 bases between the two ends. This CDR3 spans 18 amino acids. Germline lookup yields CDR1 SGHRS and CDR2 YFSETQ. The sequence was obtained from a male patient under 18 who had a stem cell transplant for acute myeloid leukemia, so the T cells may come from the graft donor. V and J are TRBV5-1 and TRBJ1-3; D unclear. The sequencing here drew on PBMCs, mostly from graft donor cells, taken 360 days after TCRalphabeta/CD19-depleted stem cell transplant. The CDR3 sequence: CASSSRAGPYGSGNTIYF. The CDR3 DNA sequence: TGCGCCAGCAGCTCGCGGGCAGGCCCCTATGGCTCTGGAAACACCATATATTTT.